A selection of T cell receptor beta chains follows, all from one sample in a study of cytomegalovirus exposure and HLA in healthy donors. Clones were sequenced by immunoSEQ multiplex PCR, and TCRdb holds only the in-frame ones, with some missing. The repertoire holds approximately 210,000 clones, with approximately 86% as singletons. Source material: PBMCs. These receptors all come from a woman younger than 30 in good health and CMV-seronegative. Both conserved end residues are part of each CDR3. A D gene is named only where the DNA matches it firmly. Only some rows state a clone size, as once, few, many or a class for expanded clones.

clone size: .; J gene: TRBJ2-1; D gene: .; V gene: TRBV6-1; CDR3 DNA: TGTGCCAGCAGTGAGTGGACAAGCAATGAGCAGTTCTTC; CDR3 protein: CASSEWTSNEQFF
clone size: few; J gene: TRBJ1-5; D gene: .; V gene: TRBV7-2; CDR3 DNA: TGTGCCAGCAGCTTAAACTTGGGGGCCCAGCCCCAGCATTTT; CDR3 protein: CASSLNLGAQPQHF
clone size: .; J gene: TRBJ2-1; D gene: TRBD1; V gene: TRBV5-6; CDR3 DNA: TGTGCCAGCAGCTTTTCCCTCACTGATACAGGGGGTGAGCAGTTCTTC; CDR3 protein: CASSFSLTDTGGEQFF
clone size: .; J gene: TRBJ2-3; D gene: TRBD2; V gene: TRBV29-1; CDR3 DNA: TGCAGCGTCTTGCCTTACTTACGGGAGGGTGGGGGCACAGGCACAGATACGCAGTATTTT; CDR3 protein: CSVLPYLREGGGTGTDTQYF
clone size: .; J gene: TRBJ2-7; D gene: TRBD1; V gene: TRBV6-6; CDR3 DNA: TGTGCCAGCAGTTACTCGAGTGTGGGACAGGGCTACGAGCAGTACTTC; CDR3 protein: CASSYSSVGQGYEQYF
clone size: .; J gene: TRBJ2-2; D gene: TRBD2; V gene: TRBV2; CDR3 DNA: TGTGCCAGCAGTGAGTCGGGACTAGCGGTTTTGGAGAACACCGGGGAGCTGTTTTTT; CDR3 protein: CASSESGLAVLENTGELFF
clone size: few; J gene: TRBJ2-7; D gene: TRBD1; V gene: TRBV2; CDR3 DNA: TGTGCCAGCGATGCGACAGGGAACTACGAGCAGTACTTC; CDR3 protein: CASDATGNYEQYF
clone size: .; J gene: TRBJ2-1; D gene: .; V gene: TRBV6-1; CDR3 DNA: TGTGCCAGCAGTGCCGGAGAGACCTACAATGAGCAGTTCTTC; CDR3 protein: CASSAGETYNEQFF
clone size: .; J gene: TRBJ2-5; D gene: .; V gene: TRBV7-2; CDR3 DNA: TGTGCCAGCAGCTTAGAGGGGAAGTACCAAGAGACCCAGTACTTC; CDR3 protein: CASSLEGKYQETQYF
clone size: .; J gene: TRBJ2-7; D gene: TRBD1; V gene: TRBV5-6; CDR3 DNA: TGTGCCAGCAGCTTGGTTGCATGGGACAGGGACTACGAGCAGTACTTC; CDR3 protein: CASSLVAWDRDYEQYF
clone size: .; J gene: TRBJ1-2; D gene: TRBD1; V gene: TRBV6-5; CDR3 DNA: TGTGCCAGCAGCCAGGAGGGACAGGCGGCTAGTGGCTACACCTTC; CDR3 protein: CASSQEGQAASGYTF
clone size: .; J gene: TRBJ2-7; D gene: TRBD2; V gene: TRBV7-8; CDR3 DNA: TGTGCCAGCAGCTCGATCACTAGCGGGGACTACGAGCAGTACTTC; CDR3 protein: CASSSITSGDYEQYF
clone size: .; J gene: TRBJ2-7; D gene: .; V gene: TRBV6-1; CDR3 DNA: TGTGCCAGCAGTGAAGCGCCGGACTACTCCTACGAGCAGTACTTC; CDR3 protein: CASSEAPDYSYEQYF
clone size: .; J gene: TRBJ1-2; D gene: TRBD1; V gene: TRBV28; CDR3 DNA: TGTGCCAGCAGATCCCCAGGGACAGGGGAGAGGAACACCTTC; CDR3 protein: CASRSPGTGERNTF
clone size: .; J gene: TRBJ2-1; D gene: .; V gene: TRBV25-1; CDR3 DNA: TGTGCCAGCAGTCTGTCCTCCGTCCCGGGTGGGGAGCAGTTCTTC; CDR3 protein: CASSLSSVPGGEQFF
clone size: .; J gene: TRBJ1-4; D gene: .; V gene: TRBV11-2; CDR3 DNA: TGTGCCAGCAGCTCGACAGTGGCGAATGAAAAACTGTTTTTT; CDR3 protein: CASSSTVANEKLFF
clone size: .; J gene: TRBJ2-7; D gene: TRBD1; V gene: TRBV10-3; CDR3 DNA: TGTGCCACGGGACAGGGAAATATCTACGAGCAGTACTTC; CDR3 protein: CATGQGNIYEQYF
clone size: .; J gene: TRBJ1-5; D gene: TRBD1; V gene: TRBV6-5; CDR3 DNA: TGTGCCAGCAGCCCCGACAGGGGCAATCAGCCCCAGCATTTT; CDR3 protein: CASSPDRGNQPQHF
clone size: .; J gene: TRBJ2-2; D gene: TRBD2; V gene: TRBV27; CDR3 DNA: TGTGCCAGCAGTTTATCTATCCTAGGACTAGCGGGAGTTTCGGGTGTTACCGGGGAGCTGTTTTTT; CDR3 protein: CASSLSILGLAGVSGVTGELFF
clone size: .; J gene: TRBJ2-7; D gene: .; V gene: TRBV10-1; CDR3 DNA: TGCGCCAGCAGTGTGATCGGGATCTCCTACGAGCAGTACTTC; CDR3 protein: CASSVIGISYEQYF
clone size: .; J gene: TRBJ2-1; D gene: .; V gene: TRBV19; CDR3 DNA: TGTGCCAGTAGTATTGGCCGGGGACACGAACTCTACAATGAGCAGTTCTTC; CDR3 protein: CASSIGRGHELYNEQFF
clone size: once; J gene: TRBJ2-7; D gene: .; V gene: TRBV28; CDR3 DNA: TGTGCCAGCGCTAGCCGGAACCTCAAGTCCCACGAGCAGTACTTC; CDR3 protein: CASASRNLKSHEQYF
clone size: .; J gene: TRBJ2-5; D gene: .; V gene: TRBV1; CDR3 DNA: TGCACCAGCAGCCAAGAATCGAAGTTACAGGGGGCTCTCGAGACCCAGTACTTC; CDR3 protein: CTSSQESKLQGALETQYF
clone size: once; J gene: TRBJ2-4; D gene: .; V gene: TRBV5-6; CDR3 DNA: TGTGCCAGCAGCATCGTTGGACATGGAGTAGCCAAAAACATTCAGTACTTC; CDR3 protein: CASSIVGHGVAKNIQYF
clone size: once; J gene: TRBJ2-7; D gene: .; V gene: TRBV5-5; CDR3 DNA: TGTGCCAGCAGCTTTTGGGGGGATGAGCAGTACTTC; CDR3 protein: CASSFWGDEQYF
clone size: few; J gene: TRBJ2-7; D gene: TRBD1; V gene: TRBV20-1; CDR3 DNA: TGCAGTGTAGGGGGCAGCTACGAGCAGTACTTC; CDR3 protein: CSVGGSYEQYF
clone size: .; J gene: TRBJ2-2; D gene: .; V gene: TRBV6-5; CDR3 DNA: TGTGCCAGCCAATCCCTACTGAACACCGGGGAGCTGTTTTTT; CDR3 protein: CASQSLLNTGELFF
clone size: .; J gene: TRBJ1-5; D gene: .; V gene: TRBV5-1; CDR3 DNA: TGCGCCAGCAGCTTGTCTGGACAGCCTAATCAGCCCCAGCATTTT; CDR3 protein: CASSLSGQPNQPQHF
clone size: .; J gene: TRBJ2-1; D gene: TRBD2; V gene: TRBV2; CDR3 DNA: TGTGCCTGGGGCCTAGCGGGACACAATAACAATGAGCAGTTCTTC; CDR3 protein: CAWGLAGHNNNEQFF
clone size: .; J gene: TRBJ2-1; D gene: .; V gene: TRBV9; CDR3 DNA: TGTGCCAGCAGCGTAGAAGGACAGATCTACAATGAGCAGTTCTTC; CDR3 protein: CASSVEGQIYNEQFF
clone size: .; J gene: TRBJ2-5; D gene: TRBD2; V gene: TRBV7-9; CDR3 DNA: TGTGCCAGCAGCTTCAGGGCGGGAGACGTAGAGACCCAGTACTTC; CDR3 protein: CASSFRAGDVETQYF
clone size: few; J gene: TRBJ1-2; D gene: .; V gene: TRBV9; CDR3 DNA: TGTGCCAGCAGCGTAGTGGATGACAGCCATGGCTACACCTTC; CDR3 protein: CASSVVDDSHGYTF
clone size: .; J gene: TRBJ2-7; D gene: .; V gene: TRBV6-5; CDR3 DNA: TGTGCCAGCAGTTACACCCGGGACTCCTACGAGCAGTACTTC; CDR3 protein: CASSYTRDSYEQYF
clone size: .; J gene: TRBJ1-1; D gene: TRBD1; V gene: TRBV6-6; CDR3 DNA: TGTGCCAGCAGTCCGGCCACAGGGGCCCTGGAAGCTTTCTTT; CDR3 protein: CASSPATGALEAFF
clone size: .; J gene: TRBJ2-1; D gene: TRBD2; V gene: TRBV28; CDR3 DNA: TGTGCCAGCAGCATAGCGGGAGGGCCTAGTGAGCAGTTCTTC; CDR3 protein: CASSIAGGPSEQFF
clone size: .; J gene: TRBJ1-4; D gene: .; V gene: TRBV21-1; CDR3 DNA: TGTGCCAGCAGCAAAGCGACGGGCAGGGATAATGAAAAACTGTTTTTT; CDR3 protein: CASSKATGRDNEKLFF
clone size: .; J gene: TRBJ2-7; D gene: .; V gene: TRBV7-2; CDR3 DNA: TGTGCCAGCAGCTTACGAGCCTACGAGCAGTACTTC; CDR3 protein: CASSLRAYEQYF
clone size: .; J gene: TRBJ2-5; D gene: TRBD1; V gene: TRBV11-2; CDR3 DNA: TGTGCCAGCAGCTTAGGAGTCGGGACAGGGGGTTCAGAGACCCAGTACTTC; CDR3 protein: CASSLGVGTGGSETQYF
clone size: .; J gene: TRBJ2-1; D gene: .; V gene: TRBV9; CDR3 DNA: TGTGCCAGCAGCCCGGACAACAGTTTACCCCTCTACAATGAGCAGTTCTTC; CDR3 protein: CASSPDNSLPLYNEQFF
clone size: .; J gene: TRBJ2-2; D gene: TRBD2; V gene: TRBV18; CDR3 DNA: TGTGCCAGCTCACCCCCCATGGCGGGGGACAACACCGGGGAGCTGTTTTTT; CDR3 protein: CASSPPMAGDNTGELFF
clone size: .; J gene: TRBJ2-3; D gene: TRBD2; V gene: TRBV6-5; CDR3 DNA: TGTGCCAGCAGTTACTCCGTGGGAGGGGTTACAGATACGCAGTATTTT; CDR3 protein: CASSYSVGGVTDTQYF
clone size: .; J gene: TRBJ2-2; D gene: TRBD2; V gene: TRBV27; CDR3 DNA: TGTGCCAGCAGTTCCAGACTAGCGGGAGCCACCGGGGAGCTGTTTTTT; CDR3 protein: CASSSRLAGATGELFF
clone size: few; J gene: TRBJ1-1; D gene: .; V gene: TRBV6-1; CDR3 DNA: TGTGCCAGCAGTGAACACATGGGCAACACTGAAGCTTTCTTT; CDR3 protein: CASSEHMGNTEAFF
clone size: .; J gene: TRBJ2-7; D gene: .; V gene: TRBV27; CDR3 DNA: TGTGCCAGCAGTTTAGGGCGGACGGGATCCTACGAGCAGTACTTC; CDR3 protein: CASSLGRTGSYEQYF
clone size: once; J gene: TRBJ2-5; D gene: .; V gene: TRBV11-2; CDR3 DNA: TGTGCCAGCAGCTTAGAAGTAGTGTGGGAGACCCAGTACTTC; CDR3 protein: CASSLEVVWETQYF